This entry lists 5 T cell receptor beta chains sequenced from one sample in a study of OX40 agonist ivuxolimab in advanced cancers. The assay was immunoSEQ multiplex PCR, and TCRdb's table has in-frame clones only and misses some. This sample yields approximately 15,000 clones, of which about 86% are seen a single time; around 0.7% belongs to the top ten. This material consisted of CD4+ or CD8+ T cells sorted from blood, taken in a trial of the OX40 agonist ivuxolimab. The receptors were sampled from an adult with an advanced solid tumor such as melanoma, head and neck, liver or kidney cancer.

The rearrangement uses TRBV5-8 and TRBJ2-3, with TRBD2 identical over 10 bases. CDR3 length: 14 residues. Germline V gives CDR1 SGHTS, CDR2 YDEGEE. Trimming took 5 bases from V and 4 from J; bases not matched to a gene: 4. CDR3 coding DNA: TGTGCCAGCAGTTCAGGACTAGCGGCAGATACGCAGTATTTT. Its translation is CASSSGLAADTQYF.

The CDR3, as DNA: TGTGCCAGCAGTGAAGGGGGCCTTGTAGGGAACACTGAAGCTTTCTTT. This encodes CASSEGGLVGNTEAFF. The J gene is TRBJ1-1, the V gene TRBV2; maybe TRBD1 (5 bases). From germline, CDR1 is SNHLY and CDR2 FYNNEI. The CDR3 has 16 residues. V was pared by 1 base and J by 1 base, with 13 bases between.

The V gene is TRBV18, the J gene TRBJ2-3; 9 bases align to TRBD2. Germline CDR1 is KGHSH and CDR2 is LQKENI. The V and J ends lost 1 base and 4 bases, in that order; junction bases with no gene match: 0. The CDR3 consists of 14 residues. DNA for the CDR3: TGTGCCAGCTCACCACTAGCGGGAGCAGATACGCAGTATTTT. Its protein is CASSPLAGADTQYF.

This chain connects TRBV18 to TRBJ1-2; D call uncertain. Germline loops: CDR1 KGHSH, CDR2 LQKENI. The CDR3 runs 15 residues. The V and J ends lost 0 bases and 3 bases respectively, with 11 bases between them. In DNA form, the CDR3 reads TGTGCCAGCTCACCACCCTCCCAGATAGACTATGGCTACACCTTC. This sequence encodes CASSPPSQIDYGYTF.

The genes are TRBV5-1 and TRBJ2-2, with 11 bases that match TRBD2. The V and J ends lost 4 bases and 4 bases, in that order; junction bases with no gene match: 9. Germline loops: CDR1 SGHRS, CDR2 YFSETQ. The CDR3 is 17 amino acids. CDR3 loop: CASSPNSGRAITGELFF. The CDR3 region has the DNA TGCGCCAGCAGCCCCAATAGCGGGAGGGCCATCACCGGGGAGCTGTTTTTT.